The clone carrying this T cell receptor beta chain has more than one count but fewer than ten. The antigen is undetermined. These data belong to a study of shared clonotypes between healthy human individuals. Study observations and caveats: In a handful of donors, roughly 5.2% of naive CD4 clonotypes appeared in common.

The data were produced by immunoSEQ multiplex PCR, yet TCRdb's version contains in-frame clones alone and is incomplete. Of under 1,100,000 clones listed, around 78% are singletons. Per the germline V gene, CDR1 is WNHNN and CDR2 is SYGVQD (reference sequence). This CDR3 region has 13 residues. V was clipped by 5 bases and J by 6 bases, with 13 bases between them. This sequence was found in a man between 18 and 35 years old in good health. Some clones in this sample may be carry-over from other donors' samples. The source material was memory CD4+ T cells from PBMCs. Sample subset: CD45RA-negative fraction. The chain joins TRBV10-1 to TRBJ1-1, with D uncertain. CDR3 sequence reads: CASSLGQQAEAFF. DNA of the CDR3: TGCGCCAGCAGTCTCGGGCAGCAGGCTGAAGCTTTCTTT.